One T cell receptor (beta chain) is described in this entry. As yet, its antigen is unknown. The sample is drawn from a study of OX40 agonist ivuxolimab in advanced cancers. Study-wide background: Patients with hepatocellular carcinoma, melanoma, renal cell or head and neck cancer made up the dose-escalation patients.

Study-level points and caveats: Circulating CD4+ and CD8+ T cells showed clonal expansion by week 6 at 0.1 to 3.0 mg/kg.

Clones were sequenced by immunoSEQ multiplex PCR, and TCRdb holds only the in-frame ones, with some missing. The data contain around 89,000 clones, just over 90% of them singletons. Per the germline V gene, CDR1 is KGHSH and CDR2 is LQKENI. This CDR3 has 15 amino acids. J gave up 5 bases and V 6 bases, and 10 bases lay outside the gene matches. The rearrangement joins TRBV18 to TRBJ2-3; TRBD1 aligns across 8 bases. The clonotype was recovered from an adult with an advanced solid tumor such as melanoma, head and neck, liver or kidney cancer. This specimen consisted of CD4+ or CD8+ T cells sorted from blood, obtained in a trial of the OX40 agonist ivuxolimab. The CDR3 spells CASSYRQGALDTQYF. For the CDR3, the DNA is TGTGCCAGCTCGTACCGGCAGGGGGCTCTAGATACGCAGTATTTT.